The rows below give T cell receptor beta chains drawn from one sample of a study of OX40 agonist ivuxolimab in advanced cancers. Some clones are missing from TCRdb's copy, which holds only in-frame ones; the method was immunoSEQ multiplex PCR. This table holds 55,000 to 70,000 clones, roughly 90% found once. The sequencing used CD4+ or CD8+ T cells sorted from blood, collected in a trial of the OX40 agonist ivuxolimab. The receptors originated from an adult with an advanced solid tumor such as melanoma, head and neck, liver or kidney cancer. Both conserved end residues are trimmed from each CDR3.

TRBV4-1	TRBJ1-6	ASSQLQGMRNSPLH
TRBV10-3	TRBJ2-2	AISMGLAGAGELF
TRBV15	TRBJ2-1	ATSRFQVNNEQF
TRBV6-1	TRBJ2-2	ASVTTSGAPGELF
TRBV7-9	TRBJ2-3	ASSLERARTDTQY
TRBV6-5	TRBJ2-7	ASSFGTSYEQY
TRBV6-5	TRBJ1-5	ASSPTGAGGQPQH
TRBV11-2	TRBJ2-5	ASSLIAGVTETQY
TRBV9	TRBJ1-1	ASSVVVTGTEAF
TRBV9	TRBJ1-2	ASSVEEGALGYT
TRBV6-4	TRBJ2-3	ASSSGGATDTQY
TRBV27	TRBJ2-1	ASSPLNLAGGGF
TRBV6-5	TRBJ1-3	ASNRQGGNTIY
TRBV13	TRBJ1-2	ASSLALRGNYGYT
TRBV6-5	TRBJ2-7	ASRPLAGGYEQY
TRBV4-3	TRBJ2-1	ASSQDRQVLYNEQF
TRBV6-6	TRBJ2-1	ASRHTRGGNNEQF